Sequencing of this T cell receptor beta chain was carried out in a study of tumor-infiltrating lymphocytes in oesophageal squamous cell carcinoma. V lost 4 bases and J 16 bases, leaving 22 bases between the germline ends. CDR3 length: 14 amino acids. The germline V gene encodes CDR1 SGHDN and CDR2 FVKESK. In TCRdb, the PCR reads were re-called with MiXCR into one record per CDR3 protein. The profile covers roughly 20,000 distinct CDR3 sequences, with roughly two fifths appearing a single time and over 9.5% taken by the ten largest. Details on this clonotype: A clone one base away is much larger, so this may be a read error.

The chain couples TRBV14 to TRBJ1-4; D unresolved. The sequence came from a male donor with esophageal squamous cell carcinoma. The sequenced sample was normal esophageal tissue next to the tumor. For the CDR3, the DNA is TGTGCCAGCAGCCCTGGGTCTTCCACAGATACGCAGTTTTTT. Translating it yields CASSPGSSTDTQFF.